This TCR beta chain is from a study of T cells after yellow fever vaccination. This clonotype was found many times. Its cognate antigen is unknown. The V end lost 5 bases, the J end lost 1 base, and 8 bases lay between the germline ends. The CDR3 is 13 amino acids. CDR1 SEHNR and CDR2 FQNEAQ come from the germline V gene (reference sequence). TCRdb re-called the 5' RACE reads with MiXCR, one entry per CDR3 protein. Here the sample spans under 150,000 distinct CDR3 sequences, over 7% being singletons. Notes on the study in general: A weaker but faster secondary response was observed, peaking on day 5 versus 15. There was a small share of clonotypes that showed up in both the CD4 and CD8 compartments.

The origin of this receptor is a man aged 25 to 40 who received the YFV17D yellow fever vaccine. Sequencing was performed on CD4+ T cells sorted from PBMCs, taken 5 days after the yellow fever booster vaccination. V and J are TRBV7-9 and TRBJ1-1; D unresolved. CDR3 sequence reads: CASSPQQNTEAFF. CDR3 coding DNA: TGTGCCAGCAGCCCGCAGCAGAACACTGAAGCTTTCTTT.